Detailed here is one T cell receptor beta chain. The antigen is not known. One entry per CDR3 protein results from TCRdb running MiXCR on the reads. The profile shows around 130,000 distinct CDR3 sequences, roughly 9% of them singletons. This sample stems from a study of T cell repertoires in cytomegalovirus infection. Overall study context: Evidence of both CMV infection and a matching HLA type came from public TCR beta signatures. Overall study findings and caveats: The ex vivo response was dominated by HLA-C-restricted CMV-specific TCR beta clonotypes.

This receptor was taken from a human donor in good health (CMV status not recorded). Some clones in this sample may be carry-over from other donors' samples. Material: PBMCs.

The CDR3 is CASKTVNTEAFF. The CDR3 DNA follows: TGTGCCAGCAAAACAGTGAACACTGAAGCTTTCTTT. This chain links TRBV5-4 with TRBJ1-1; no definite D call. Germline CDR1 reads SGHNT; CDR2 reads YYREEE (reference sequence). The CDR3 extends over 12 amino acids. V was cut by 6 bases and J by 0 bases, with 6 bases left in between. The whole variable domain, filled in from reference TRBV5-4 and TRBJ1-1, reads ETGVTQSPTHLIKTRGQQVTLRCSSQSGHNTVSWYQQALGQGPQFIFQYYREEENGRGNFPPRFSGLQFPNYSSELNVNALELDDSALYLCASKTVNTEAFFGQGTRLTVV.